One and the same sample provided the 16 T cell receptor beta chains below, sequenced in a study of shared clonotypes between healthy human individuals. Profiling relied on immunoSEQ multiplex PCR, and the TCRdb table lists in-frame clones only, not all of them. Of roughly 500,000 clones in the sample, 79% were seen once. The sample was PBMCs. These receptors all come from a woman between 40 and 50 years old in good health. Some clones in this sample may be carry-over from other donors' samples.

The CDR3 DNA sequence: TGTGCCACCAGCAGAGATAGGGTAGAAATTGCAACTAATGAAAAACTGTTTTTT. Protein product: CATSRDRVEIATNEKLFF. The chain carries TRBV15 and TRBJ1-4, with unresolved D. V dropped 0 bases and J dropped 0 bases, with 14 bases sitting between them. Germline V gives CDR1 LNHNV, CDR2 YYDKDF (reference sequence). There are 18 residues in the CDR3.

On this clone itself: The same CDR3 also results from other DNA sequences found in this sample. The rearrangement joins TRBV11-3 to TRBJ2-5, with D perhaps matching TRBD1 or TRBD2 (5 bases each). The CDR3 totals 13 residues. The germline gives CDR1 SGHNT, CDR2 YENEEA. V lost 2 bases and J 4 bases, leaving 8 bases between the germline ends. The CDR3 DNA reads TGTGCCAGCAGCTTAAGTGGGGGAGAGACCCAGTACTTC. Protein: CASSLSGGETQYF. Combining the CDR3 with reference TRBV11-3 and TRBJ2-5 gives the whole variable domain EAGVVQSPRYKIIEKKQPVAFWCNPISGHNTLYWYLQNLGQGPELLIRYENEEAVDDSQLPKDRFSAERLKGVDSTLKIQPAELGDSAVYLCASSLSGGETQYFGPGTRLLVL.

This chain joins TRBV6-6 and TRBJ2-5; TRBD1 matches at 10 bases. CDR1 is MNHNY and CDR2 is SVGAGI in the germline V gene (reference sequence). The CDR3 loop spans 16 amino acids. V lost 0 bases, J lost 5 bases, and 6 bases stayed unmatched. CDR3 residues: CASSYSRQGAGETQYF. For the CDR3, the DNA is TGTGCCAGCAGTTACTCGCGACAGGGGGCGGGGGAGACCCAGTACTTC.

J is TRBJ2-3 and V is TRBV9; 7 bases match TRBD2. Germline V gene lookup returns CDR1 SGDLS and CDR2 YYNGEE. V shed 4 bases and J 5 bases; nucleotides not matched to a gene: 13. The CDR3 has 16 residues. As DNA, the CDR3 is TGTGCCAGCAGCCCGACCAAGGGGAGGGCGGGAGATACGCAGTATTTT. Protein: CASSPTKGRAGDTQYF.

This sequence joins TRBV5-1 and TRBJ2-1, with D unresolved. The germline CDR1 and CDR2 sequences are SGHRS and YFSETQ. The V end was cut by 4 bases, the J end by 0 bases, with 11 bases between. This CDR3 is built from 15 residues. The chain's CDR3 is CASSQISPSYNEQFF. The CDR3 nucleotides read TGCGCCAGCAGCCAAATCAGTCCCTCCTACAATGAGCAGTTCTTC.

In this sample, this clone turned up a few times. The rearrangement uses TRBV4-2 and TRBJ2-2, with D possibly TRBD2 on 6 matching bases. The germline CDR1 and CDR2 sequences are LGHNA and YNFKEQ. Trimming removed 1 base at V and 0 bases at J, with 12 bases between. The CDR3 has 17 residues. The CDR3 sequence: CASSQVGGATNTGELFF. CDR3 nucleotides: TGTGCCAGCAGCCAAGTCGGGGGAGCTACGAACACCGGGGAGCTGTTTTTT.

This CDR3 is CASSSTDSLRTGELFF. CDR3 bases: TGTGCCAGCAGCTCGACCGACAGCCTGAGGACCGGGGAGCTGTTTTTT. This chain joins TRBV7-3 and TRBJ2-2; tentatively, D is TRBD1 (5 bases). The CDR3 loop spans 16 amino acids. Per the germline V gene, CDR1 is SGHTA and CDR2 is FQGTGA. With 4 bases removed from V and 5 bases from J, the gap between germline ends came to 17 bases.

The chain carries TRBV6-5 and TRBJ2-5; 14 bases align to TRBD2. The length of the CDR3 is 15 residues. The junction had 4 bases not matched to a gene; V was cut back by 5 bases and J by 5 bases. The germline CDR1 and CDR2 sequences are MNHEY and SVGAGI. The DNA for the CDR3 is TGTGCCAGCAGTGGGACTAGCGGGAGCCCGGAGACCCAGTACTTC. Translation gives CASSGTSGSPETQYF.

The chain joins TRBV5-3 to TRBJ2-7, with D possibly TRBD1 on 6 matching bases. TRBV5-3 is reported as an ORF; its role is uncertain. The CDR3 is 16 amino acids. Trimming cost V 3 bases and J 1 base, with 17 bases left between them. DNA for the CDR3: TGTGCCAGAAGCTCGCCTGGGGGCGCAGGGTCCTACGAGCAGTACTTC. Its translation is CARSSPGGAGSYEQYF.

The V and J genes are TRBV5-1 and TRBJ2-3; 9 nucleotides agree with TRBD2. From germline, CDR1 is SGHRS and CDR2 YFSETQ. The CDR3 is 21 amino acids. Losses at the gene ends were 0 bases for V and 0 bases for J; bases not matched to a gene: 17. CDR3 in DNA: TGCGCCAGCAGCTTGGAGGGACTACGGAGGGCTAGCGGGACAAGCACAGATACGCAGTATTTT. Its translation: CASSLEGLRRASGTSTDTQYF.

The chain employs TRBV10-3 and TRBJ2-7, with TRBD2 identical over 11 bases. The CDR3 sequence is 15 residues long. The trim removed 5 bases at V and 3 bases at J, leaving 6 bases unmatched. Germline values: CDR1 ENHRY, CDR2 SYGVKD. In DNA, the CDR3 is TGTGCCATCAGTAGGACTAGCGGGTCCGACTACGAGCAGTACTTC. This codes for CAISRTSGSDYEQYF.

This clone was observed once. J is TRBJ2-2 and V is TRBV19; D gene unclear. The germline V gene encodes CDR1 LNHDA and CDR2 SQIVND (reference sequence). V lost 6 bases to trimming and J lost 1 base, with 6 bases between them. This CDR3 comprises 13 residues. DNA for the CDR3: TGTGCCAGTAGGGAAGGGAACACCGGGGAGCTGTTTTTT. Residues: CASREGNTGELFF.

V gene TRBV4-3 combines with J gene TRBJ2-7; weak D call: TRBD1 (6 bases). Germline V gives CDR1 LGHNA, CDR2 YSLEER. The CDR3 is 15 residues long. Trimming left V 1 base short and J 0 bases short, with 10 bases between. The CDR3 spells CASSQVWDNSYEQYF. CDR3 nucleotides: TGCGCCAGCAGCCAAGTCTGGGACAACTCCTACGAGCAGTACTTC.

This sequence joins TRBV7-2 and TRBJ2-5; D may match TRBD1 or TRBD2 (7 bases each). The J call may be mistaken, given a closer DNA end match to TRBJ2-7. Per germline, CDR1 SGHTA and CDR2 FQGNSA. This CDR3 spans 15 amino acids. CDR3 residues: CASSLESGGAYEQYF. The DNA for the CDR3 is TGTGCCAGCAGCTTAGAGTCAGGGGGGGCCTACGAGCAGTACTTC.

This chain's CDR3 is CSAQPTDTQYF. The DNA for the CDR3 is TGCAGTGCGCAACCCACAGATACGCAGTATTTT. The chain combines TRBV20-1 with TRBJ2-3; no clear D. CDR3 size: 11 residues. The V gene lost 6 bases and the J gene lost 2 bases, with 6 bases spanning the gap. Germline V gene lookup returns CDR1 DFQATT and CDR2 SNEGSKA (reference sequence).

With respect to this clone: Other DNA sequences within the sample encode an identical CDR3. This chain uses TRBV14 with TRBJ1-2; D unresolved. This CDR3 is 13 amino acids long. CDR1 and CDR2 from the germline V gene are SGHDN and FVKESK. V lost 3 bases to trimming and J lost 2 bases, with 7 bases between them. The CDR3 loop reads CASSQGANYGYTF. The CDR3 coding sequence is TGTGCCAGCAGCCAGGGTGCAAACTATGGCTACACCTTC.